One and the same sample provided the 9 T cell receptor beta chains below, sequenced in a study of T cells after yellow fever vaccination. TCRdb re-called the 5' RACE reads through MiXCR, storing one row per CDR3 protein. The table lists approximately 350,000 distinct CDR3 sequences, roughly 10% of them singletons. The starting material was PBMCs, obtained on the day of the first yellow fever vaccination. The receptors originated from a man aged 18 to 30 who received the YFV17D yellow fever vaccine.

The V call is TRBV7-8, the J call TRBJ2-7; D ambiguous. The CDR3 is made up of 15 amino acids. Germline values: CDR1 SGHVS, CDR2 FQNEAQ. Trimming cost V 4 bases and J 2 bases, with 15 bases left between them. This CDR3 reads CASSSLRTGPYEQYV. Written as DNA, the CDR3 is TGTGCCAGCAGCTCCCTCCGGACGGGTCCCTACGAGCAGTACGTC.

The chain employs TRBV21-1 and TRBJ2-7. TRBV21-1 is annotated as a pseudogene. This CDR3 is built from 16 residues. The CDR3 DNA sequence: TGTGCCAGCAGCAATCCCCAGCGCGGGGAGTCCTACGAGCAGTACTTC. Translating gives CASSNPQRGESYEQYF.

The CDR3 sequence: CASRAQGGHEQFF. For the CDR3, the DNA is TGTGCCAGCAGGGCACAGGGGGGACATGAGCAGTTCTTC. The chain has TRBV6-1 and TRBJ2-1; 8 bases line up with TRBD1. The V gene end was trimmed by 6 bases and the J gene end by 8 bases; junction bases not matched to a gene: 6. CDR1 is MNHNS and CDR2 is SASEGT in the germline V gene. CDR3 size: 13 residues.

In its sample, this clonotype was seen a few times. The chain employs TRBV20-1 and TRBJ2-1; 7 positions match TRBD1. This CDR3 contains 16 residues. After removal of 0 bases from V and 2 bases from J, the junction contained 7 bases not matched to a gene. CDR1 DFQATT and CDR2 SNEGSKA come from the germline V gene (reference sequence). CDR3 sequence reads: CSARDSRTGPYNEQFF. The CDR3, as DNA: TGCAGTGCTAGAGATTCCCGGACAGGTCCCTACAATGAGCAGTTCTTC.

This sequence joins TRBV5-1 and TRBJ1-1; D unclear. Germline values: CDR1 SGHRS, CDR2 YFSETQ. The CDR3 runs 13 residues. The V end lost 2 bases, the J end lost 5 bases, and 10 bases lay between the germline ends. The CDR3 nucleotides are TGCGCCAGCAGCTTTTCTTCAGAGACTGAAGCTTTCTTT. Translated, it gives CASSFSSETEAFF.

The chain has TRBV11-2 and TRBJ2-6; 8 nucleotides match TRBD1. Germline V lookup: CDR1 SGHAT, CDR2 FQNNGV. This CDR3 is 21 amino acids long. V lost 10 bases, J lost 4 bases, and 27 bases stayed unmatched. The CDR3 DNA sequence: TGTGCCAAAGCCTTCCCAAGAAAATCGGACAGGGAAATTCGGGGGGCCAACGTCCTGACTTTC. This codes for CAKAFPRKSDREIRGANVLTF. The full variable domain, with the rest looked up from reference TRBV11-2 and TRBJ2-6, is EAGVAQSPRYKIIEKRQSVAFWCNPISGHATLYWYQQILGQGPKLLIQFQNNGVVDDSQLPKDRFSAERLKGVDSTLKIQPAKLEDSAVYLCAKAFPRKSDREIRGANVLTFGAGSRLTVL.

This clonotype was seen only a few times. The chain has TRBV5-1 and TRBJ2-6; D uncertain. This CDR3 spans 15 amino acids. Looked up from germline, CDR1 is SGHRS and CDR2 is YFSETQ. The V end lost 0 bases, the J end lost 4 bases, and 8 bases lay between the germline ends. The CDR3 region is CASSLALGGANVLTF. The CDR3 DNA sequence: TGCGCCAGCAGCTTGGCCCTGGGCGGGGCCAACGTCCTGACTTTC.

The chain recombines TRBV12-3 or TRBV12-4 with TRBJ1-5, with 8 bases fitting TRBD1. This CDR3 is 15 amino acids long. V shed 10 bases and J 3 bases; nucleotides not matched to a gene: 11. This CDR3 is CAITLGQGNNQPQHF. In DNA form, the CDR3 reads TGTGCCATCACCCTAGGACAGGGCAACAATCAGCCCCAGCATTTT.

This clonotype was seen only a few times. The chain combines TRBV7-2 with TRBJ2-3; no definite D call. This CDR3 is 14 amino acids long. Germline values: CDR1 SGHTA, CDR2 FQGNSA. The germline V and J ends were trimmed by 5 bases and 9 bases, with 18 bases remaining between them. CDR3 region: CASSPATGQVTQYF. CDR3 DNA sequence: TGTGCCAGCAGCCCGGCTACTGGCCAAGTGACGCAGTATTTT.